The 17 T cell receptor beta chains in this list originate from one sample, sequenced in a study of T cell changes during pregnancy in multiple sclerosis (dated by TCRdb to about 2019). Library creation used the immunoSEQ multiplex PCR assay. TCRdb's version of the immuneACCESS table is confined to in-frame rearrangements and falls short of the full clone set. An unresolved V gene accounts for under half of the shortfall where checked; the remainder is of unknown origin. In all, the sample holds 50,000 to 55,000 clones, and nearly 95% of those were seen once. The ten largest make up around 0.49% of the sample. The material sequenced was CD4+ T cells from peripheral blood mononuclear cells, taken in the third trimester of pregnancy. The receptors stem from a female donor with multiple sclerosis, enrolled in a pregnancy study.

The chain uses TRBV5-1 and TRBJ2-1; perhaps TRBD1 as D (7 bases). Trimming took 4 bases from V and 8 from J, leaving 28 bases between them. The CDR3 consists of 18 residues. Germline CDR1 and CDR2: SGHRS and YFSETQ. The CDR3 spells CASSPPYTGFPRGDEQFF. CDR3 nucleotides: TGCGCCAGCAGCCCTCCATACACGGGCTTCCCCAGGGGGGATGAGCAGTTCTTC.

The gene calls are TRBV11-2 and TRBJ1-3; tentatively, D is TRBD1 (6 bases). The CDR3 covers 14 residues. V was trimmed by 7 bases and J by 1 base, leaving 11 bases between them. Germline V gives CDR1 SGHAT, CDR2 FQNNGV. The CDR3 loop reads CASTDRISGNTIYF. CDR3 sequence (DNA): TGTGCCAGCACGGACAGAATATCTGGAAACACCATATATTTT.

Only one count was recorded for this clone. The chain joins TRBV19 to TRBJ2-1; 10 nucleotides align to TRBD2. The CDR3 is 15 amino acids. CDR1 and CDR2 (germline): LNHDA, SQIVND (reference sequence). Germline trimming cut 2 bases from V and 4 bases from J; bases unmatched to any gene: 2. CDR3 DNA: TGTGCCAGTAGTATAAGCGGGGGGGATTACAATGAGCAGTTCTTC. The encoded protein is CASSISGGDYNEQFF.

The CDR3 nucleotides read TGTGCCATTACAGGACAGGGTAAGAGGTTGGCCCAAAGGGGCTACACCTTC. Translated, it gives CAITGQGKRLAQRGYTF. The chain combines TRBV11-3 with TRBJ1-2; 8 positions match TRBD1. CDR3 length: 17 amino acids. The V gene's germline CDR1 is SGHNT and CDR2 YENEEA. V gave up 10 bases and J gave up 8 bases; unmatched junction bases: 24.

The chain employs TRBV7-3 and TRBJ1-2; the D is unclear. The germline CDR1 and CDR2 sequences are SGHTA and FQGTGA. The CDR3 has 13 residues. The V end was cut by 1 base, the J end by 7 bases, with 10 bases between. In DNA, the CDR3 is TGTGCCAGCAGCTTAATGTCGGGAGGTGGCTACACCTTC. Residues: CASSLMSGGGYTF. Looking up the rest from reference TRBV7-3 and TRBJ1-2 gives the full variable domain: GAGVSQTPSNKVTEKGKYVELRCDPISGHTALYWYRQSLGQGPEFLIYFQGTGAADDSGLPNDRFFAVRPEGSVSTLKIQRTERGDSAVYLCASSLMSGGGYTFGSGTRLTVV.

This clone has only a few counts. The rearrangement links TRBV16 to TRBJ1-2; 8 nucleotides agree with TRBD1. V lost 0 bases and J lost 4; bases outside the gene matches: 4. From germline, CDR1 is KGHSY and CDR2 FQNENV. This CDR3 comprises 15 residues. CDR3: CASSQSRGQVYGYTF. The CDR3 coding sequence is TGTGCCAGCAGCCAATCGAGGGGACAGGTCTATGGCTACACCTTC.

This chain uses TRBV7-8 with TRBJ1-1, with D tentatively TRBD1 (6 bases). CDR1 and CDR2 (germline): SGHVS, FQNEAQ. The CDR3 loop spans 14 amino acids. The V gene lost 5 bases and the J gene lost 2 bases, with 12 bases spanning the gap. The CDR3 loop reads CASSRQEANTEAFF. CDR3 sequence (DNA): TGTGCCAGCAGCCGACAGGAGGCTAACACTGAAGCTTTCTTT.

The chain combines TRBV7-9 with TRBJ2-6, with a possible D match to TRBD1 (6 bases). Trimming cost V 2 bases and J 3 bases, with 8 bases left between them. CDR1 SEHNR and CDR2 FQNEAQ come from the germline V gene (reference sequence). This CDR3 spans 15 amino acids. The CDR3 reads CASSLQGLGANVLTF. CDR3 in DNA: TGTGCCAGCAGCTTACAGGGGCTTGGGGCCAACGTCCTGACTTTC.

The chain joins TRBV9 to TRBJ2-1, with TRBD2 identical over 8 bases. Germline V lookup: CDR1 SGDLS, CDR2 YYNGEE. This CDR3 contains 16 residues. The junction had 10 bases not matched to a gene; V was cut back by 0 bases and J by 8 bases. CDR3 sequence: CASSVGGGGIVYEQFF. CDR3 nucleotides: TGTGCCAGCAGCGTAGGTGGCGGGGGGATAGTTTATGAGCAGTTCTTC.

This chain connects TRBV5-1 to TRBJ2-4; 8 bases agree with TRBD1. This CDR3 contains 17 residues. After removal of 0 bases from V and 8 bases from J, the junction contained 13 bases not matched to a gene. The germline V gene has CDR1 SGHRS and CDR2 YFSETQ. The DNA of the CDR3 is TGCGCCAGCAGCTTGGCCAGGGGGCCCCGGGACAGAGACATTCAGTACTTC. This translates into CASSLARGPRDRDIQYF.

The CDR3 loop reads CASSFTGGANQPQHF. In DNA form, the CDR3 reads TGTGCCAGCAGCTTCACCGGTGGGGCCAATCAGCCCCAGCATTTT. The chain recombines TRBV5-6 with TRBJ1-5; weak D call: TRBD1 (5 bases). V was cut by 2 bases and J by 3 bases, with 12 bases left in between. CDR3 length equals 15 residues. Germline CDR1 SGHDT, CDR2 YYEEEE.

This chain uses TRBV9 with TRBJ1-6; 7 nucleotides match TRBD1. Looked up from germline, CDR1 is SGDLS and CDR2 is YYNGEE. Unmatched junction bases numbered 6, after V lost 0 bases and J lost 6 bases. The CDR3 length is 16 residues. Here the CDR3 DNA reads TGTGCCAGCAGCGTAGTCCCGGGACAGAGTAATTCACCCCTCCACTTT. It specifies CASSVVPGQSNSPLHF.

The chain is built from TRBV29-1 and TRBJ2-5; 8 bases fit TRBD2. This CDR3 has 14 residues. The junction had 8 bases not matched to a gene; V was cut back by 3 bases and J by 5 bases. Germline V gene sequence: CDR1 SQVTM, CDR2 ANQGSEA. The CDR3 loop reads CSVEAGGGSETQYF. As DNA, the CDR3 is TGCAGCGTTGAGGCCGGGGGGGGATCGGAGACCCAGTACTTC.

J is TRBJ1-1 and V is TRBV5-1; no reliable D call. In germline, CDR1 is SGHRS, CDR2 YFSETQ. V shed 0 bases and J shed 4 bases, with 10 bases lying between them. This CDR3 region has 14 residues. As DNA, the CDR3 is TGCGCCAGCAGCTTGGCCGTGGCGGTCACTGAAGCTTTCTTT. Translation: CASSLAVAVTEAFF.

The chain uses TRBV6-1 and TRBJ2-6; TRBD1 agrees at 9 bases. Germline V gives CDR1 MNHNS, CDR2 SASEGT. The CDR3 extends over 15 amino acids. V lost 6 bases and J lost 16; bases outside the gene matches: 16. CDR3 in amino acids: CASSDPGQGLEGLTF. CDR3 bases: TGTGCCAGCAGCGATCCGGGACAGGGCCTTGAGGGACTGACTTTC.

The genes are TRBV2 and TRBJ2-3, with 13 bases identical to TRBD2. Germline-derived CDR1 and CDR2 are SNHLY and FYNNEI. The CDR3 is 15 residues long. V was pared by 4 bases and J by 3 bases, with 1 base of the junction left unmatched. CDR3 residues: CASSGTSGGTDTQYF. The CDR3 coding sequence is TGTGCCAGCAGTGGGACTAGCGGGGGTACAGATACGCAGTATTTT.

The chain is built from TRBV5-1 and TRBJ2-5; a weak D match, TRBD1 (5 bases). CDR3 length: 14 amino acids. CDR1 and CDR2 from the germline V gene are SGHRS and YFSETQ. Trimming left V 0 bases short and J 4 bases short, with 10 bases between. The CDR3 loop reads CASSLGVRGETQYF. The CDR3 DNA reads as TGCGCCAGCAGCTTGGGGGTTAGGGGAGAGACCCAGTACTTC.